This passage covers 18 T cell receptor beta chains from one sample sequenced in a study of blood T cell repertoires in COVID-19. The data were produced by immunoSEQ multiplex PCR, yet TCRdb's version contains in-frame clones alone and is incomplete. The table records roughly 150,000 clones, approximately 91% of them present only once. The sequencing sample was made of peripheral blood. Every receptor here comes from a young man with COVID-19, enrolled during active disease.

The chain recombines TRBV11-2 with TRBJ1-2; a weak D match, TRBD1 (6 bases). Trimming left V 5 bases short and J 7 bases short, with 11 bases between. The length of the CDR3 is 12 residues. Germline lookup yields CDR1 SGHAT and CDR2 FQNNGV. CDR3 in DNA: TGTGCCAGCAGCCCCGGACAGTTTGGCTACACCTTC. Translation: CASSPGQFGYTF.

In this sample, this clone turned up once. The chain links TRBV10-3 to TRBJ2-7; 8 bases align to TRBD1. The V gene end was trimmed by 2 bases and the J gene end by 4 bases; junction bases not matched to a gene: 7. In germline, CDR1 is ENHRY, CDR2 SYGVKD. The CDR3 is 15 amino acids. The CDR3 bases are TGTGCCATCAGTGAGGACAGGGGTTCCCCTTACGAGCAGTACTTC. The encoded protein is CAISEDRGSPYEQYF.

This clone appeared once. The V call is TRBV6-5, the J call TRBJ2-7; 14 positions match TRBD2. The CDR3 has 15 amino acids. The germline gives CDR1 MNHEY, CDR2 SVGAGI. Germline trimming cut 6 bases from V and 6 bases from J; bases unmatched to any gene: 7. CDR3 sequence reads: CASSVRLAGGSEQYF. In DNA, the CDR3 is TGTGCCAGCAGCGTCAGACTAGCGGGAGGGTCCGAGCAGTACTTC.

This clone came up once. The rearrangement links TRBV4-3 to TRBJ1-1; possible D gene TRBD1, 6 bases. The CDR3 extends over 14 amino acids. V was trimmed by 7 bases and J by 1 base, leaving 13 bases between them. Germline CDR1 and CDR2: LGHNA and YSLEER. CDR3 bases: TGCGCCAGCACACCGGGACACAAGAACACTGAAGCTTTCTTT. Its translation: CASTPGHKNTEAFF.

This chain joins TRBV5-1 and TRBJ1-2; D is undetermined. The CDR3 has 16 residues. Germline V gene sequence: CDR1 SGHRS, CDR2 YFSETQ. Trimming took off 0 bases at V and 3 bases at J, with 15 bases between the two ends. In DNA, the CDR3 is TGCGCCAGCAGCTTGGCCGTCACCCCGGGGTACTATGGCTACACCTTC. Its translation is CASSLAVTPGYYGYTF.

This clone has just one count. The chain is built from TRBV5-6 and TRBJ1-1; the match to TRBD1 covers 9 bases. Trimming removed 5 bases from V and 4 bases from J; junction bases left unmatched: 6. The CDR3 is made up of 14 amino acids. Germline V gene lookup returns CDR1 SGHDT and CDR2 YYEEEE. The CDR3 DNA follows: TGTGCCAGCAGGATAGACAGGGGGGTCACTGAAGCTTTCTTT. It encodes CASRIDRGVTEAFF.

The chain employs TRBV7-2 and TRBJ1-3, with TRBD1 identical over 9 bases. J gave up 4 bases and V 5 bases, and 12 bases lay outside the gene matches. Germline CDR1 reads SGHTA; CDR2 reads FQGNSA. This CDR3 contains 17 residues. The DNA for the CDR3 is TGTGCCAGCAGCCCGTATACCAACAGGGGGCAAGGAAACACCATATATTTT. Residues: CASSPYTNRGQGNTIYF.

V usage is TRBV5-1 and J usage is TRBJ2-7, with 10 bases fitting TRBD2. J was trimmed by 3 bases and V by 3 bases; bases with no gene match: 3. CDR3 size: 14 residues. Germline V lookup: CDR1 SGHRS, CDR2 YFSETQ. The DNA for the CDR3 is TGCGCCAGCAGCTACGGACTAGCGGACTACGAGCAGTACTTC. This codes for CASSYGLADYEQYF.

The chain carries TRBV24-1 and TRBJ2-3; TRBD2 matches at 10 bases. The germline CDR1 and CDR2 sequences are KGHDR and SFDVKD. V trimming: 7 bases; J trimming: 4 bases; junction bases outside the gene matches: 16. CDR3 length: 18 residues. The CDR3 nucleotides read TGTGCCACCAGCCAACAGATCCGGACTAGCGGTTCCGCAGATACGCAGTATTTT. The encoded protein is CATSQQIRTSGSADTQYF.

This clone was recorded once. This chain connects TRBV7-2 to TRBJ1-4; 8 nucleotides match TRBD1. Looked up from germline, CDR1 is SGHTA and CDR2 is FQGNSA. This CDR3 is built from 16 residues. Losses at the gene ends were 5 bases for V and 0 bases for J; bases not matched to a gene: 5. DNA of the CDR3: TGTGCCAGCAGCCAGCAGGGGGCCTCAACTAATGAAAAACTGTTTTTT. This sequence encodes CASSQQGASTNEKLFF.

This clone was recorded once. The rearrangement uses TRBV11-2 and TRBJ2-1; 8 bases agree with TRBD2. V was pared by 1 base and J by 11 bases, with 4 bases of the junction left unmatched. This CDR3 comprises 13 residues. In germline, CDR1 is SGHAT, CDR2 FQNNGV. The CDR3 reads CASSLAAGGKQFF. As DNA, the CDR3 is TGTGCCAGCAGCTTAGCGGCGGGAGGAAAGCAGTTCTTC.

V gene TRBV5-8 combines with J gene TRBJ2-2; 9 bases fit TRBD2. CDR3 length: 19 residues. V dropped 0 bases and J dropped 0; count of bases not matched to a gene: 9. CDR1 SGHTS and CDR2 YDEGEE come from the germline V gene. CDR3 sequence: CASSLDWREGLPNTGELFF. As DNA, the CDR3 is TGTGCCAGCAGCTTGGATTGGCGGGAGGGATTGCCGAACACCGGGGAGCTGTTTTTT.

The chain combines TRBV6-5 with TRBJ1-1; D might be TRBD1 (5 bases). The CDR3 sequence is 14 residues long. V was pared by 2 bases and J by 5 bases, with 12 bases between. CDR1 is MNHEY and CDR2 is SVGAGI in the germline V gene. The CDR3 DNA reads TGTGCCAGCAGTTACGGATGGGGCAGGACTGAAGCTTTCTTT. This encodes CASSYGWGRTEAFF.

This chain joins TRBV28 and TRBJ1-2; D possibly corresponds to TRBD1 (6 bases). There are 13 residues in the CDR3. V was shortened by 4 bases and J by 7 bases, with 13 bases between the two germline ends. Germline CDR1 MDHEN, CDR2 SYDVKM. CDR3 DNA: TGTGCCAGCAGTTGGGGGGGCAGGGCTGGCTACACCTTC. Protein product: CASSWGGRAGYTF.

This clone appeared a single time. The V gene is TRBV6-6, the J gene TRBJ1-1; D is possibly TRBD1 (6 bases). Germline CDR1 MNHNY, CDR2 SVGAGI (reference sequence). The germline V and J ends were trimmed by 2 bases and 10 bases, with 14 bases remaining between them. The CDR3 is 13 residues long. The CDR3 sequence: CASSYQAQGAAFF. The CDR3 nucleotides read TGTGCCAGCAGTTACCAAGCACAGGGTGCAGCTTTCTTT.

The chain has TRBV28 and TRBJ2-1; TRBD2 might be the D (6 bases). With 6 bases removed from V and 4 bases from J, the gap between germline ends came to 25 bases. The CDR3 sequence is 18 residues long. From germline, CDR1 is MDHEN and CDR2 SYDVKM. In DNA form, the CDR3 reads TGTGCCAGCAGCCATATCGCCGGGGGACGAATTCTATACAATGAGCAGTTCTTC. Translating it yields CASSHIAGGRILYNEQFF. The complete variable domain, with remaining parts taken from reference TRBV28 and TRBJ2-1, reads DVKVTQSSRYLVKRTGEKVFLECVQDMDHENMFWYRQDPGLGLRLIYFSYDVKMKEKGDIPEGYSVSREKKERFSLILESASTNQTSMYLCASSHIAGGRILYNEQFFGPGTRLTVL.

This clone has a single count. This chain joins TRBV19 and TRBJ2-5; TRBD1 aligns across 11 bases. Germline trimming cut 3 bases from V and 1 base from J; bases unmatched to any gene: 4. From germline, CDR1 is LNHDA and CDR2 SQIVND (reference sequence). The CDR3 has 16 residues. The CDR3 region is CASSIPGQGVQETQYF. In nucleotides, the CDR3 is TGTGCCAGTAGTATTCCGGGACAGGGGGTCCAAGAGACCCAGTACTTC.

J is TRBJ1-5 and V is TRBV13, with D unresolved. The CDR3 runs to 12 residues. Trimming pared 4 bases from V and 9 bases from J, leaving 10 bases between. Germline V lookup: CDR1 PRHDT, CDR2 FYEKMQ (reference sequence). The CDR3 bases are TGTGCCAGCAGCTCTTACCTCGGGCCCCAGCATTTT. Translated, it gives CASSSYLGPQHF.